The sequence of this T cell receptor beta chain was determined in a study of T-cell reconstitution after alpha-beta-depleted transplantation in children. Using unique molecular identifiers, the investigators prepared the TCRbeta library. TCRdb independently ran MiXCR on the PCR reads; one entry per CDR3 protein. The sample records under 250,000 distinct CDR3 sequences, approximately 15% being singletons. Points from the study as a whole: As was reported, about two months after transplant, alpha-beta T cells came from several hundred expanded graft clones. In some patients, recipient T cells and intrathymic progenitors surviving conditioning explained high day-60 diversity.

About this clonotype itself: Its antigen is not identified.

From germline, CDR1 is WNHNN and CDR2 SYGVQD (reference sequence). V was pared by 3 bases and J by 8 bases, with 9 bases of the junction left unmatched. The CDR3 runs to 14 residues. The TCR sequence derives from a male patient between 2 and 15 years old who had a stem cell transplant for acute lymphoblastic leukemia, so the T cells may come from the graft donor. The starting material was PBMCs, mostly from graft donor cells, obtained 360 days after TCRalphabeta/CD19-depleted stem cell transplant. This sequence joins TRBV10-1 and TRBJ1-1; 7 bases align to TRBD1. CDR3 loop: CASSDRDSSVEAFF. The CDR3 coding sequence is TGCGCCAGCAGTGACCGGGACAGTTCGGTCGAAGCTTTCTTT.